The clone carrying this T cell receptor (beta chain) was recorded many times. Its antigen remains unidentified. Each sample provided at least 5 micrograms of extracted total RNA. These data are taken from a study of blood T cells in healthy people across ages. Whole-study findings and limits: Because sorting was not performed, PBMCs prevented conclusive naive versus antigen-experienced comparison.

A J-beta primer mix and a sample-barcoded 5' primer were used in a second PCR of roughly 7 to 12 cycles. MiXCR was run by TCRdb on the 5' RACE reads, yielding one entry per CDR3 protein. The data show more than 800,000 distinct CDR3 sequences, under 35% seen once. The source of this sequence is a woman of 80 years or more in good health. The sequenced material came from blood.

CDR3 nucleotide sequence: TGTGCCAGCAGCCGCACGGGTGGGGGGCAGGGAGATACGCAGTATTTT. Translated: CASSRTGGGQGDTQYF. J is TRBJ2-3 and V is TRBV4-2; D tentatively reads TRBD1 or TRBD2 (6 bases each). V lost 4 bases, J lost 5 bases, and 19 bases lay in between. CDR3 length equals 16 residues. Germline V gene sequence: CDR1 LGHNA, CDR2 YNFKEQ.